This T cell receptor (beta chain) was retrieved from a study of T cell responses to AZD1222 COVID-19 vaccine. For the study at large: Second-dose schedules of about 4 or about 12 weeks were combined. General study findings and limits: Samples come after the peak T cell response, not at day 14. Seropositive AZD1222 recipients at baseline numbered only five to seven.

With regard to this clone: The antigen is unknown.

The assay was immunoSEQ multiplex PCR, and TCRdb's table has in-frame clones only and misses some. This repertoire shows over 100,000 clones, 90% found once; its top ten account for about 7%. The germline V gene has CDR1 MNHEY and CDR2 SVGAGI. The ends were cut back, 2 bases at V and 7 bases at J, with 12 bases in the middle. The CDR3 contains 14 residues. This TCR came from an adult in good health. Sample: peripheral blood, taken on day 0 of AZD1222 vaccination. The chain recombines TRBV6-5 with TRBJ1-5; perhaps TRBD1 as D (6 bases). CDR3 in DNA: TGTGCCAGCAGTTACCACAGGGAGATCCAGCCCCAGCATTTT. Translation gives CASSYHREIQPQHF.